This T cell receptor (beta chain) is drawn from a study of T-cell memory formation after mild COVID-19. The wider study: The study found TCR clusters largely donor specific.

V lost 1 base and J 1 base, leaving 15 bases between the germline ends. The CDR3 consists of 17 residues. Germline V CDR1 and CDR2: SGHRS, YFSETQ. General study results and limits: For second-wave clones that peaked at day 37, SARS-CoV-2 specificity went unverified.

TCRdb independently ran MiXCR on the 5' RACE reads; one entry per CDR3 protein. Of 250,000 or so distinct CDR3 sequences listed, about 20% are singletons. Points on this clonotype: Its cognate antigen is unknown.

The chain combines TRBV5-1 with TRBJ2-4, with D perhaps being TRBD1 or TRBD2 (5 bases each). This TCR came from a man aged 18 to 30 who had mild COVID-19 (a few samples of this study predate the infection). Cell type and time point are not known. Material: PBMCs or a T cell subset sorted from them (not recorded which). This CDR3 reads CASSLSEGQRAKNIQYF. CDR3 nucleotide sequence: TGCGCCAGCAGCTTGAGCGAGGGGCAGCGGGCCAAAAACATTCAGTACTTC.